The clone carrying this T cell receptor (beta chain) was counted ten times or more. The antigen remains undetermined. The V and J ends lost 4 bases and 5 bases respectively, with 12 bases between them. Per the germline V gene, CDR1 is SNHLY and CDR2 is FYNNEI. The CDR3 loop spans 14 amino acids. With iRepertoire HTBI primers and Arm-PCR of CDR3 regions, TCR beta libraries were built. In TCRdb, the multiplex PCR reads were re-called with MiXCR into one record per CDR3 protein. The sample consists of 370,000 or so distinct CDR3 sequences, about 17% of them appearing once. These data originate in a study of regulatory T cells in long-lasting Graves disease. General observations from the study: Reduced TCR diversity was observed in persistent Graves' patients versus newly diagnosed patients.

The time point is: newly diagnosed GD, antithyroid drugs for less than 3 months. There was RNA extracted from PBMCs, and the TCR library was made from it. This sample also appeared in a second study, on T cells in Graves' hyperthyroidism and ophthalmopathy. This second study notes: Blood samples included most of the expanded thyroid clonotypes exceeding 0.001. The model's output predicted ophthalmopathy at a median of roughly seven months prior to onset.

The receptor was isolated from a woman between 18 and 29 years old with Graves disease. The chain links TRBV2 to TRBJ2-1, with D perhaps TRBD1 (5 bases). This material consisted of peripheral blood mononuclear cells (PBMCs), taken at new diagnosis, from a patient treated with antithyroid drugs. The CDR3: CASSGWQGNNEQFF. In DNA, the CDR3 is TGTGCCAGCAGTGGTTGGCAGGGAAACAATGAGCAGTTCTTC.